The 14 T cell receptor beta chains reported below all come from one sample, sequenced in a study of radiotherapy plus CTLA-4 blockade in lung cancer. Produced via immunoSEQ multiplex PCR; TCRdb's table is partial and in-frame only. The sample lists about 73,000 clones; around 87% were seen once. The sample in question was peripheral blood, obtained from a patient treated with radiotherapy plus ipilimumab. The source of these receptors is a human donor with non-small cell lung cancer that progressed on radiotherapy plus ipilimumab.

The chain has TRBV18 and TRBJ2-7, with a possible D match to TRBD2 (5 bases). Trimming left V 3 bases short and J 2 bases short, with 8 bases between. The germline V gene encodes CDR1 KGHSH and CDR2 LQKENI. There are 13 residues in the CDR3. The CDR3, as DNA: TGTGCCAGCTCACCCGGACTGCCCTACGAGCAGTACTTC. As protein: CASSPGLPYEQYF.

The CDR3 here is CSVERALGTEAFF. The CDR3 DNA reads TGCAGCGTTGAGCGGGCCTTAGGCACTGAAGCTTTCTTT. The chain recombines TRBV29-1 with TRBJ1-1; D not resolved. Germline V gene data show CDR1 as SQVTM and CDR2 as ANQGSEA. V was clipped by 3 bases and J by 4 bases, with 12 bases between them. CDR3 length: 13 residues.

The rearrangement joins TRBV19 to TRBJ1-5, with 7 positions matching TRBD1. The CDR3 loop spans 14 amino acids. With 5 bases clipped from V and 6 bases from J, the junction kept 7 bases outside the gene matches. Looked up from germline, CDR1 is LNHDA and CDR2 is SQIVND (reference sequence). The CDR3 loop is CASSPRDRGQPQHF. CDR3 bases: TGTGCCAGTAGTCCCCGGGACAGAGGTCAGCCCCAGCATTTT.

This rearrangement joins TRBV7-6 to TRBJ2-3; TRBD2 is a possible D gene (6 bases). Germline loops: CDR1 SGHVS, CDR2 FNYEAQ. This CDR3 spans 15 amino acids. V gave up 5 bases and J gave up 2 bases, with 14 bases separating them. CDR3 DNA: TGTGCCAGCAGCAAAGGCGTAGCGGTCACAGATACGCAGTATTTT. It codes for CASSKGVAVTDTQYF.

As regards this clone: The same CDR3 arises from other DNA sequences in this sample as well. This chain links TRBV15 with TRBJ2-7; 12 bases are a match to TRBD2. The ends lost 2 bases at V and 4 bases at J; junction bases unmatched: 0. Germline CDR1 is LNHNV and CDR2 is YYDKDF (reference sequence). This CDR3 is 14 amino acids long. The CDR3: CATSRLAGGYEQYV. The CDR3, as DNA: TGTGCCACCAGCAGACTAGCGGGAGGGTACGAGCAGTACGTC.

The V and J genes are TRBV27 and TRBJ2-2; tentative D call: TRBD1 (6 bases). The CDR3 runs to 14 residues. Between the trimmed V and J ends, which lost 2 bases and 8 bases, there was a span of 12 bases. Germline values: CDR1 MNHEY, CDR2 SMNVEV (reference sequence). CDR3 in amino acids: CASSLTTGLGELFF. In DNA form, the CDR3 reads TGTGCCAGCAGTTTAACCACAGGGCTGGGGGAGCTGTTTTTT.

This chain links TRBV15 with TRBJ1-1; D is perhaps TRBD1 (6 bases). This CDR3 contains 13 residues. The germline CDR1 and CDR2 sequences are LNHNV and YYDKDF (reference sequence). V was pared by 2 bases and J by 6 bases, with 10 bases between. CDR3 amino acids: CATSRRGGAEAFF. As DNA, the CDR3 is TGTGCCACCAGCAGACGGGGGGGCGCTGAAGCTTTCTTT.

The sample holds one count of this clone. The J gene is TRBJ1-2, the V gene TRBV19; 9 nucleotides match TRBD1. The germline V gene encodes CDR1 LNHDA and CDR2 SQIVND (reference sequence). V dropped 5 bases and J dropped 5; count of bases not matched to a gene: 6. There are 14 residues in the CDR3. The CDR3 here is CASSSTDRGYGYTF. As DNA, the CDR3 is TGTGCCAGTAGTTCAACAGACAGGGGGTATGGCTACACCTTC.

The rearrangement uses TRBV6-5 and TRBJ2-5, with TRBD1 matching 8 bases. The J call may not be correct, given that the DNA end is closer to TRBJ2-7. The CDR3 extends over 13 amino acids. Germline CDR1 is MNHEY and CDR2 is SVGAGI. In nucleotides, the CDR3 is TGTGCCAGCAGGTCGACAGGGGCCTACGAGCAGTACTTC. As protein: CASRSTGAYEQYF.

V is TRBV2 and J is TRBJ1-5; 8 bases are shared with TRBD1. Germline loops: CDR1 SNHLY, CDR2 FYNNEI. V gave up 6 bases and J gave up 0 bases; unmatched junction bases: 7. The CDR3 length is 16 residues. CDR3 in amino acids: CASRATGANSNQPQHF. Written as DNA, the CDR3 is TGTGCCAGCAGGGCGACAGGGGCGAATAGCAATCAGCCCCAGCATTTT.

There are a few counts of this clone. The chain has TRBV28 and TRBJ1-5, with TRBD1 identical over 9 bases. This CDR3 contains 13 residues. V was clipped by 10 bases and J by 4 bases; unmatched bases: 5. Germline V gene data show CDR1 as MDHEN and CDR2 as SYDVKM. CDR3 in amino acids: CATADRGNQPQHF. The CDR3 DNA sequence: TGTGCCACCGCGGACAGGGGTAATCAGCCCCAGCATTTT.

The genes are TRBV6-6 and TRBJ1-1; D remains unclear. Germline V lookup: CDR1 MNHNY, CDR2 SVGAGI (reference sequence). The CDR3 sequence is 15 residues long. V was shortened by 6 bases and J by 4 bases, with 18 bases between the two germline ends. The CDR3 here is CASRTHGIGGTEAFF. For the CDR3, the DNA is TGTGCCAGCAGAACCCATGGGATTGGTGGCACTGAAGCTTTCTTT.

The chain joins TRBV28 to TRBJ1-1; D ambiguous. CDR1 and CDR2 (germline): MDHEN, SYDVKM. V was cut by 6 bases and J by 6 bases, with 17 bases left in between. The CDR3 extends over 14 amino acids. In nucleotides, the CDR3 is TGTGCCAGCAGCCCCGCAGTGGCAGCTGCTGAAGCTTTCTTT. Translation: CASSPAVAAAEAFF.

The V gene is TRBV9, the J gene TRBJ1-1; D is unclear. The CDR3 sequence is 13 residues long. V was clipped by 4 bases and J by 4 bases, with 11 bases between them. In germline, CDR1 is SGDLS, CDR2 YYNGEE. The CDR3 bases are TGTGCCAGCAGCCCAGCTCGCATCACTGAAGCTTTCTTT. This translates into CASSPARITEAFF.